This TCR beta chain originates from a study of technical replicates of blood from a handful of donors. Method: immunoSEQ multiplex PCR; TCRdb's copy keeps in-frame clones and lacks some. There are fewer than 85,000 clones in the sample; around nine tenths occur only once, and around 0.44% lies in the top ten. CDR3 length: 13 amino acids. Germline V gene data show CDR1 as MNHEY and CDR2 as SVGAGI. V was pared by 6 bases and J by 7 bases, with 15 bases between. This clone was picked up a small number of times. The chain links TRBV6-5 to TRBJ1-1; no definite D call. The sequenced material came from T cells isolated from PBMCs. This TCR came from a human donor in good health. CDR3 sequence (DNA): TGTGCCAGCAGCCCAGGATCCTACCGTGAAGCTTTCTTT. Amino acid sequence: CASSPGSYREAFF.